Shown below are 25 T cell receptor beta chains from a single sample sequenced in a study of T-cell memory formation after mild COVID-19. MiXCR was run by TCRdb on the 5' RACE reads, yielding one entry per CDR3 protein. This sample yields more than 150,000 distinct CDR3 sequences, of which about a fifth are seen a single time; approximately 22% belongs to the top ten. Sequencing used PBMCs or a T cell subset sorted from them (not recorded which). Source of these receptors: an adult woman who had mild COVID-19 (a few samples of this study predate the infection). Cell type and time point are not known.

The chain is built from TRBV6-2 or TRBV6-3 and TRBJ2-7; possibly TRBD2 for D (5 bases). CDR1 is MNHEY and CDR2 is SVGEGT in the germline V gene. V lost 5 bases and J 0 bases, leaving 14 bases between the germline ends. The CDR3 covers 15 residues. CDR3 nucleotide sequence: TGTGCCAGCAGTACGGAGGTTTCTAGCTCCTACGAGCAGTACTTC. Translation: CASSTEVSSSYEQYF.

This chain connects TRBV6-5 to TRBJ1-2; D is undetermined. This CDR3 has 16 residues. Between the trimmed V and J ends, which lost 2 bases and 8 bases, there was a span of 21 bases. Germline V lookup: CDR1 MNHEY, CDR2 SVGAGI. CDR3 DNA sequence: TGTGCCAGCAGTTACGGCGACACCTCTCTTCTATGGGGCTACACCTTC. The encoded protein is CASSYGDTSLLWGYTF.

This clonotype has just a few counts. This chain uses TRBV16 with TRBJ2-3; TRBD1 matches 10 bases. Germline lookup yields CDR1 KGHSY and CDR2 FQNENV. V was clipped by 1 base and J by 6 bases; unmatched bases: 10. The CDR3 has 17 amino acids. CDR3 region: CASSQFGTGAPRDTQYF. The CDR3 DNA sequence: TGTGCCAGCAGCCAATTTGGGACAGGGGCGCCCCGGGATACGCAGTATTTT.

This clonotype has a handful of counts. The chain is built from TRBV5-4 and TRBJ2-7, with D perhaps given as TRBD1 or TRBD2 (6 bases each). V was pared by 8 bases and J by 0 bases, with 18 bases between. The CDR3 spans 15 residues. Germline V gene lookup returns CDR1 SGHNT and CDR2 YYREEE (reference sequence). The CDR3, as DNA: TGTGCCAGGCCCTATAACGGGGGCCCCTCCTACGAGCAGTACTTC. Its protein product is CARPYNGGPSYEQYF.

J is TRBJ1-1 and V is TRBV21-1. TRBV21-1 has pseudogene status. The CDR3 consists of 14 residues. CDR3 loop: CASSKVTGPTKAFF. In DNA form, the CDR3 reads TGTGCCAGCAGCAAAGTCACGGGTCCCACTAAGGCTTTCTTT.

This chain links TRBV11-2 with TRBJ2-3; no firm D call. The length of the CDR3 is 13 residues. Trimming removed 2 bases from V and 0 bases from J, with 3 bases in between. Germline lookup yields CDR1 SGHAT and CDR2 FQNNGV. This CDR3 is CASSLHSTDTQYF. In nucleotides, the CDR3 is TGTGCCAGCAGCTTACACAGCACAGATACGCAGTATTTT. Using reference TRBV11-2 and TRBJ2-3 for the parts outside the CDR3, the full variable domain is EAGVAQSPRYKIIEKRQSVAFWCNPISGHATLYWYQQILGQGPKLLIQFQNNGVVDDSQLPKDRFSAERLKGVDSTLKIQPAKLEDSAVYLCASSLHSTDTQYFGPGTRLTVL.

This clonotype was recorded at least ten times. This sequence joins TRBV7-3 and TRBJ2-2; D gene ambiguous. Germline values: CDR1 SGHTA, CDR2 FQGTGA. Trimming pared 5 bases from V and 2 bases from J, leaving 0 bases between. The CDR3 spans 11 residues. The CDR3 region is CASSNTGELFF. The CDR3 DNA sequence: TGTGCCAGCAGCAACACCGGGGAGCTGTTTTTT.

The V gene is TRBV7-9, the J gene TRBJ2-1, with 10 bases identical to TRBD2. Germline V gene data show CDR1 as SEHNR and CDR2 as FQNEAQ (reference sequence). The V and J ends lost 6 bases and 9 bases, in that order; junction bases with no gene match: 5. There are 13 residues in the CDR3. The CDR3 nucleotides are TGTGCCAGCAGGCAGCGGGGGGGAAGTGAGCAGTTCTTC. This gives the protein CASRQRGGSEQFF.

This clonotype was seen only a few times. V usage is TRBV6-2 or TRBV6-3 and J usage is TRBJ2-7, with D perhaps TRBD2 (6 bases). Trimming left V 8 bases short and J 2 bases short, with 7 bases between. This CDR3 is 11 amino acids long. The germline V gene has CDR1 MNHEY and CDR2 SVGEGT. The CDR3: CASGEAYEQYF. Written as DNA, the CDR3 is TGTGCCAGCGGGGAGGCCTACGAGCAGTACTTC.

The chain employs TRBV3-1 and TRBJ2-7; D is possibly TRBD1 (5 bases). The CDR3 spans 14 residues. CDR1 is LGHDT and CDR2 is YNNKEL in the germline V gene (reference sequence). V was trimmed by 4 bases and J by 4 bases, leaving 14 bases between them. DNA of the CDR3: TGTGCCAGCAGCCCAATACAGGAGACGTACGAGCAGTACTTC. Its protein is CASSPIQETYEQYF.

The chain has TRBV6-2 or TRBV6-3 and TRBJ2-3; D gene uncertain. Trimming removed 2 bases from V and 1 base from J, with 13 bases in between. The CDR3 loop spans 16 amino acids. Germline CDR1 is MNHEY and CDR2 is SVGEGT. CDR3 coding DNA: TGTGCCAGCAGTTACGGGTTTAGAATAGGCACAGATACGCAGTATTTT. As protein: CASSYGFRIGTDTQYF.

J is TRBJ2-7 and V is TRBV29-1, with a possible D match to TRBD1 (5 bases). V lost 0 bases, J lost 2 bases, and 14 bases lay in between. Per the germline V gene, CDR1 is SQVTM and CDR2 is ANQGSEA. The CDR3 contains 15 residues. CDR3 nucleotides: TGCAGCGTTGAAGATACCTCAGGGTTGACCTACGAGCAGTACTTC. Translating gives CSVEDTSGLTYEQYF.

This clonotype was counted between two and nine times. The V call is TRBV29-1, the J call TRBJ2-1; TRBD2 aligns across 9 bases. The germline gives CDR1 SQVTM, CDR2 ANQGSEA. The CDR3 has 15 amino acids. J gave up 4 bases and V 4 bases, and 8 bases lay outside the gene matches. The CDR3 spells CSVGPLAGSYNEQFF. CDR3 nucleotide sequence: TGCAGCGTTGGTCCTCTAGCGGGGTCGTACAATGAGCAGTTCTTC.

The chain links TRBV24-1 to TRBJ2-3; a weak D match, TRBD2 (6 bases). V was trimmed by 4 bases and J by 9 bases, leaving 13 bases between them. The germline V gene encodes CDR1 KGHDR and CDR2 SFDVKD. The CDR3 consists of 13 residues. The CDR3 is CATSEFGGGTQYF. As DNA, the CDR3 is TGTGCCACCAGTGAGTTTGGTGGAGGGACGCAGTATTTT.

This clonotype was seen ten or more times. The V gene is TRBV7-9, the J gene TRBJ2-1; 9 bases map to TRBD2. Trimming at V came to 3 bases and at J to 2 bases, leaving 2 bases not matched to a gene. Germline V CDR1 and CDR2: SEHNR, FQNEAQ (reference sequence). CDR3 length: 15 residues. This CDR3 is CASSLGGGAYNEQFF. For the CDR3, the DNA is TGTGCCAGCAGCTTGGGCGGGGGGGCCTACAATGAGCAGTTCTTC.

This clonotype was seen ten or more times. V is TRBV29-1 and J is TRBJ2-2; D call uncertain. The V end lost 6 bases, the J end lost 8 bases, and 13 bases lay between the germline ends. Per germline, CDR1 SQVTM and CDR2 ANQGSEA. The CDR3 runs to 12 residues. The CDR3 reads CSVAYLTGELFF. The CDR3 DNA sequence: TGCAGCGTGGCCTACCTCACTGGGGAGCTGTTTTTT.

V and J are TRBV7-6 and TRBJ2-3, with D perhaps TRBD1 or TRBD2 (7 bases each). Germline CDR1 SGHVS, CDR2 FNYEAQ. With 5 bases removed from V and 8 bases from J, the gap between germline ends came to 14 bases. This CDR3 is 13 amino acids long. This chain's CDR3 is CASSPGGGGTQYF. As DNA, the CDR3 is TGTGCCAGCAGCCCAGGGGGAGGGGGTACGCAGTATTTT.

Only a few counts were recorded for this clonotype. The V gene is TRBV27, the J gene TRBJ2-2; 11 bases align to TRBD1. CDR1 and CDR2 from the germline V gene are MNHEY and SMNVEV (reference sequence). The CDR3 is 15 amino acids. V was pared by 4 bases and J by 4 bases, with 2 bases of the junction left unmatched. CDR3: CASSYGTGGTGELFF. The CDR3 nucleotides read TGTGCCAGCAGTTACGGGACAGGGGGCACCGGGGAGCTGTTTTTT.

The rearrangement links TRBV4-1 to TRBJ2-3, with 7 bases fitting TRBD2. After removal of 3 bases from V and 5 bases from J, the junction contained 5 bases not matched to a gene. The CDR3 loop spans 14 amino acids. Germline V gene sequence: CDR1 MGHRA, CDR2 YSYEKL. The CDR3 protein is CASSQTSSGDTQYF. CDR3 sequence (DNA): TGCGCCAGCAGCCAGACTAGCTCCGGAGATACGCAGTATTTT.

The rearrangement uses TRBV4-1 and TRBJ2-5; D possibly matches TRBD1 or TRBD2 (5 bases each). The CDR3 runs 15 residues. V dropped 0 bases and J dropped 0 bases, with 8 bases sitting between them. Germline values: CDR1 MGHRA, CDR2 YSYEKL. DNA for the CDR3: TGCGCCAGCAGCCAAGATGTGGGGGACCAAGAGACCCAGTACTTC. Protein: CASSQDVGDQETQYF.

The chain has TRBV5-1 and TRBJ2-7; D is perhaps TRBD1 (5 bases). The germline V gene encodes CDR1 SGHRS and CDR2 YFSETQ. Trimming pared 5 bases from V and 4 bases from J, leaving 22 bases between. The CDR3 spans 16 residues. Written as DNA, the CDR3 is TGCGCCAGCAGTCAGGGCGTCTCCACCCTTAATTACGAGCAGTACTTC. It encodes CASSQGVSTLNYEQYF.

The chain couples TRBV2 to TRBJ2-7; TRBD1 agrees at 7 bases. Germline assignment: CDR1 SNHLY and CDR2 FYNNEI. Germline trimming cut 3 bases from V and 0 bases from J; bases unmatched to any gene: 5. This CDR3 is 15 amino acids long. The CDR3 here is CASSDRGQSSYEQYF. Here the CDR3 DNA reads TGTGCCAGCAGTGACAGGGGACAGAGCTCCTACGAGCAGTACTTC.

This clonotype was recorded a few times. The rearrangement uses TRBV12-3 or TRBV12-4 and TRBJ1-2; no firm D call. Between the trimmed V and J ends, which lost 0 bases and 4 bases, there was a span of 9 bases. The CDR3 consists of 14 residues. CDR3 nucleotide sequence: TGTGCCAGCAGTTTAGCGCCCGAGTTCTATGGCTACACCTTC. Its translation: CASSLAPEFYGYTF.

The V call is TRBV29-1, the J call TRBJ2-1; the match to TRBD2 covers 7 bases. Germline loops: CDR1 SQVTM, CDR2 ANQGSEA. This CDR3 has 13 amino acids. V shed 4 bases, J shed 8 bases, and the junction held 8 bases outside the gene matches. CDR3 DNA: TGCAGCGTTGGATGGGGGGGACGGGATGAGCAGTTCTTC. This encodes CSVGWGGRDEQFF.

By sample fraction, this clonotype is large. The chain employs TRBV21-1 and TRBJ2-6; the D call of TRBD1 is as the table states it, not checked on the DNA. TRBV21-1 is annotated as a pseudogene. The CDR3 covers 18 residues. The DNA of the CDR3 is TGTGCCAGCAGGAAATCTACGGGACGCCTCTCTGGGGCCAACGTCCTGACTTTC. Protein product: CASRKSTGRLSGANVLTF.